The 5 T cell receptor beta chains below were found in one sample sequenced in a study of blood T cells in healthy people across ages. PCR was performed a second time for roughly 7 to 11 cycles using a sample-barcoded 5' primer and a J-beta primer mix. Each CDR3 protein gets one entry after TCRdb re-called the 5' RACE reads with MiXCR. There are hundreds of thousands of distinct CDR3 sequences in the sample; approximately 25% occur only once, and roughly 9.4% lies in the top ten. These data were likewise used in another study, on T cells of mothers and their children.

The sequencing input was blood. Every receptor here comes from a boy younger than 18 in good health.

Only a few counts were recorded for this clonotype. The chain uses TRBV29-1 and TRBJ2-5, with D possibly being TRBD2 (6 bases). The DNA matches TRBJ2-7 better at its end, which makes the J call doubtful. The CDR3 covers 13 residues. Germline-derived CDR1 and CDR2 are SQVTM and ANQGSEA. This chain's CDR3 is CSASGRTTYEQYF. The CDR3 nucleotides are TGCAGCGCATCGGGACGGACTACCTACGAGCAGTACTTC.

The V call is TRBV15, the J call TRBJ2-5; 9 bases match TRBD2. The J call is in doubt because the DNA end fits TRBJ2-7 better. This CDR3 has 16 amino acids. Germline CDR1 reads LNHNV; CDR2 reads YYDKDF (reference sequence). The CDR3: CATSRDLRGGHYEQYF. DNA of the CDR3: TGTGCCACCAGCAGAGATCTGCGGGGGGGCCACTACGAGCAGTACTTC.

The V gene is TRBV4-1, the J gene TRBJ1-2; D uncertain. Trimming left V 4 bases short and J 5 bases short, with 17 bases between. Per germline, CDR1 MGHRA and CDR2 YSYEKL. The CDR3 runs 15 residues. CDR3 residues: CASSPGDGKGYGYTF. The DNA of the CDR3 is TGCGCCAGCAGCCCCGGGGATGGAAAAGGGTATGGCTACACCTTC.

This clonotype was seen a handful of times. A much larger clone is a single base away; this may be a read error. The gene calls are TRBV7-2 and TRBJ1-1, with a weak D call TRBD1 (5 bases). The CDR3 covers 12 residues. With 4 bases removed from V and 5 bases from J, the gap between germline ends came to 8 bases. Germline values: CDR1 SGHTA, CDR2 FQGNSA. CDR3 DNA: TGTGCCAGCAGCTATTGGGGGACTGAAGCTTTCTTT. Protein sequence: CASSYWGTEAFF.

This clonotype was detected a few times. CDR3: CASSLRSLAGDTDTQYF. The DNA for the CDR3 is TGTGCCAGCAGCTTACGGTCTCTAGCGGGGGACACAGATACGCAGTATTTT. The J gene is TRBJ2-3, the V gene TRBV7-9, with 10 bases matching TRBD2. V dropped 2 bases and J dropped 2; count of bases not matched to a gene: 7. The CDR3 sequence is 17 residues long. Looked up from germline, CDR1 is SEHNR and CDR2 is FQNEAQ (reference sequence).